These 2 T cell receptor beta chains originate from one sample sequenced in a study of PD-1 blockade in classical Hodgkin lymphoma. Clones were sequenced by immunoSEQ multiplex PCR, and TCRdb holds only the in-frame ones, with some missing. The table records some 100,000 clones, 80% to 95% of them present only once. Every patient was affected by relapse after autologous stem cell transplantation, while exposure to brentuximab vedotin was not uniform. The starting material was peripheral blood mononuclear cells (PBMCs), obtained at baseline. Every receptor here comes from a human donor with classical Hodgkin lymphoma.

V gene TRBV30 combines with J gene TRBJ1-3; TRBD1 aligns across 7 bases. The J segment lost 0 bases and the V segment lost 0 bases, leaving 14 bases of the junction unmatched. CDR1 and CDR2 (germline): GTSNPN, SVGIG (reference sequence). This CDR3 is built from 19 residues. CDR3 nucleotides: TGTGCCTGGAGTGTACAAAATGTCGGGACAGCTTTCTCTGGAAACACCATATATTTT. Amino acids: CAWSVQNVGTAFSGNTIYF.

This clone came up once. The chain carries TRBV6-1 and TRBJ2-2; D not certain. Germline CDR1 reads MNHNS; CDR2 reads SASEGT. This CDR3 comprises 12 residues. Between the trimmed V and J ends, which lost 2 bases and 4 bases, there was a span of 2 bases. The CDR3 region is CASSELTGELFF. The CDR3 bases are TGTGCCAGCAGTGAACTCACCGGGGAGCTGTTTTTT.